This entry is about one T cell receptor (beta chain). Original data processing: Reference gene primer amplification gave estimated nucleated cell counts. The protocol was immunoSEQ multiplex PCR, while the TCRdb copy is restricted to in-frame clones and leaves out a portion. The V and J calls and clone size were taken over from that table, and D and trimming were inferred from the DNA. The table records 150,000 to 200,000 clones, 80% of them present only once. After removal of 5 bases from V and 0 bases from J, the junction contained 7 bases not matched to a gene. There are 15 residues in the CDR3. CDR1 SNHLY and CDR2 FYNNEI come from the germline V gene. Among Cohort 3 donors, those recovered had two negative PCRs, clearance, or symptom resolution. The sample comes from a study of blood T cell repertoires in COVID-19. Study information: Sample material is recorded as cDNA or gDNA derived from T cells, B-cell-depleted T cells, or PBMCs.

This TCR came from a woman aged 55-75 years who had recovered from COVID-19. The specimen sequenced was PBMCs or T cells enriched from blood (not recorded which). The genes are TRBV2 and TRBJ2-7; TRBD2 matches at 7 bases. CDR3 sequence: CASSRERGPSYEQYF. CDR3 nucleotides: TGTGCCAGCAGTCGAGAGCGGGGACCCTCCTACGAGCAGTACTTC.